This T cell receptor (beta chain) was sequenced in a study of blood T cell repertoires in COVID-19 (dated by TCRdb to the early 2020s). Study-level background: Collaborator samples came from the United States, Italy and Spain and covered acute and convalescent phases of COVID-19. The repertoires were released in a freely available public database meant as a resource for research on the immune response to SARS-CoV-2. The material from the prospective study consisted of cDNA or gDNA derived from T cells, B-cell-depleted T cells, or PBMCs. The samples were drawn from two sources: the first 160 participants of the ongoing ImmuneRACE study, and over 950 subjects contributed by 6 global collaborators. Subjects who had been exposed to COVID-19, were actively infected with it, or had recovered from it provided the deeply sampled blood TCRbeta repertoires that made up the dataset. Where HLA class I and class II types were available, the types were taken from metadata supplied by the sample provider, not from assay-based typing. Sample metadata almost always included a de-identified subject ID, COVID-19 status, age in years and sex. General conclusions and limits of the study: The amount of clinical and demographic metadata varied by source and participant and was provided uncurated.

V loses 1 base of germline sequence and J loses 0 bases, and the interval between the two ends is 9 bases. The germline V gene (reference sequence) gives CDR1 as LNHNV and CDR2 as YYDKDF. Spanning cysteine to phenylalanine, the CDR3 consists of 15 amino acids. The CDR3 DNA has 45 bases and is translated from base 1. Turning to this clone: Its recognized antigen is unknown. No much larger clone exists at a distance of one base, and base qualities are not known.

Each collaborating institution followed its own protocols to collect whole blood in K2EDTA tubes. For TCRbeta analysis, collaborators shipped samples in one of three forms: frozen whole blood, isolated PBMCs, or DNA extracted from either of those sample types. TCRbeta CDR3 regions were amplified from genomic DNA by means of the immunoSEQ Assay, a bias-controlled multiplex PCR. For the original study's pipeline: Within the assay, amplification of reference gene primers was used to estimate how many nucleated cells each sample contained. To quantify the absolute abundance of each unique TCRbeta CDR3 rearrangement, sequence reads were collapsed and filtered. For each sample, productive Simpson clonality was calculated by taking the square root of Simpson's diversity index across productive rearrangements. TCRdb mirrors the immuneACCESS table, restricted to in-frame sequences. Some clones are absent from its copies; in checked studies, under half trace to an unresolved V gene, and the reason for the others is unknown. That table supplies the V and J calls and clone size; D and trimming were determined from the DNA. Present in this sample are some 200,000 clones, about four fifths of which were seen just once. The ten largest clonotypes hold approximately 8% of the sample.

The clonotype was recovered from a woman aged 45-65 years with active or convalescent COVID-19. Rearrangement joined TRBV15 to TRBJ1-1; the D gene assignment is ambiguous. The sample taken for sequencing was peripheral blood. The CDR3 region has the sequence CATSRANSLNTEAFF. The nucleotide sequence is TGTGCCACCAGCAGAGCGAACAGCTTGAACACTGAAGCTTTCTTT.